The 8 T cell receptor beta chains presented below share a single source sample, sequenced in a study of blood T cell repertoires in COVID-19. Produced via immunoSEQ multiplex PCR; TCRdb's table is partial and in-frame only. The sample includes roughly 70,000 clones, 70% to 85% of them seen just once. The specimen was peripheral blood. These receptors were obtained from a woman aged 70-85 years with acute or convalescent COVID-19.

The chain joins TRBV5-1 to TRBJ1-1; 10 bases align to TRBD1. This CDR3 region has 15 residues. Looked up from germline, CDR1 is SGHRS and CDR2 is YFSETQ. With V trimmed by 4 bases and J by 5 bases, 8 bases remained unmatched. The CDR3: CASSLTGTGVTEAFF. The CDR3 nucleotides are TGCGCCAGCAGCCTGACCGGGACAGGGGTAACTGAAGCTTTCTTT.

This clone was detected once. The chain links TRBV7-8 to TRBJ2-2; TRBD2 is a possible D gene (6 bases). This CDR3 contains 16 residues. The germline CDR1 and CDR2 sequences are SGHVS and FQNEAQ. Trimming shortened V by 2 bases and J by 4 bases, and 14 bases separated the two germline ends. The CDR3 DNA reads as TGTGCCAGCAGCTTATTCTCTAGCGCGAGCACCGGGGAGCTGTTTTTT. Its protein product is CASSLFSSASTGELFF.

The CDR3 protein is CASRTGGTDTQYF. CDR3 bases: TGTGCCAGCAGAACAGGGGGCACAGATACGCAGTATTTT. The chain links TRBV6-6 to TRBJ2-3; 7 bases fit TRBD1. The junction had 1 base not matched to a gene; V was cut back by 6 bases and J by 1 base. This CDR3 is built from 13 residues. CDR1 is MNHNY, CDR2 SVGAGI, per germline (reference sequence).

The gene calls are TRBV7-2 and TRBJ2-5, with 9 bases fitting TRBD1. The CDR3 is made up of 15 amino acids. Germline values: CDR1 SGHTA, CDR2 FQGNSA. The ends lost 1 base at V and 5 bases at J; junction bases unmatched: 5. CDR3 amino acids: CASSLDRGRGETQYF. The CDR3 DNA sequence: TGTGCCAGCAGCTTAGACAGGGGGCGCGGGGAGACCCAGTACTTC.

The CDR3 is CASSQDHLGEQFF. The CDR3 region has the DNA TGTGCCAGCAGCCAAGATCACCTCGGTGAGCAGTTCTTC. The chain carries TRBV3-1 (or the pseudogene TRBV3-2) and TRBJ2-1, with unresolved D. Germline V gene lookup returns CDR1 LGHDT and CDR2 YNNKEL (reference sequence). V was clipped by 0 bases and J by 9 bases, with 9 bases between them. The CDR3 runs 13 residues.

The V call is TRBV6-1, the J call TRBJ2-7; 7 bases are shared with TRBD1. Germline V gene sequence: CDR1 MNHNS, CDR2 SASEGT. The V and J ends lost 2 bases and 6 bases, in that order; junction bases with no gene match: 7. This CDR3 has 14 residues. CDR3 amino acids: CASSERGRVIEQYF. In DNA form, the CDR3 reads TGTGCCAGCAGTGAAAGGGGGCGCGTCATCGAGCAGTACTTC.

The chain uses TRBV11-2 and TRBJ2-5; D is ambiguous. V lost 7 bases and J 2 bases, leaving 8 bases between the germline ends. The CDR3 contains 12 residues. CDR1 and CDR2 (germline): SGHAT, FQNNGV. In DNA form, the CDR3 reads TGTGCCAGCACACACCAGCAAGAGACCCAGTACTTC. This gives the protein CASTHQQETQYF.

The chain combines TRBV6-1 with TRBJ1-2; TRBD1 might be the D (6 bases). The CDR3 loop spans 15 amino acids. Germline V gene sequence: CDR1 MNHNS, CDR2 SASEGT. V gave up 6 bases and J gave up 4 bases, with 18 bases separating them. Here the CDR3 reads CASSLRGQGPYGYTF. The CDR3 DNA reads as TGTGCCAGCAGCCTCCGGGGCCAGGGGCCCTATGGCTACACCTTC.